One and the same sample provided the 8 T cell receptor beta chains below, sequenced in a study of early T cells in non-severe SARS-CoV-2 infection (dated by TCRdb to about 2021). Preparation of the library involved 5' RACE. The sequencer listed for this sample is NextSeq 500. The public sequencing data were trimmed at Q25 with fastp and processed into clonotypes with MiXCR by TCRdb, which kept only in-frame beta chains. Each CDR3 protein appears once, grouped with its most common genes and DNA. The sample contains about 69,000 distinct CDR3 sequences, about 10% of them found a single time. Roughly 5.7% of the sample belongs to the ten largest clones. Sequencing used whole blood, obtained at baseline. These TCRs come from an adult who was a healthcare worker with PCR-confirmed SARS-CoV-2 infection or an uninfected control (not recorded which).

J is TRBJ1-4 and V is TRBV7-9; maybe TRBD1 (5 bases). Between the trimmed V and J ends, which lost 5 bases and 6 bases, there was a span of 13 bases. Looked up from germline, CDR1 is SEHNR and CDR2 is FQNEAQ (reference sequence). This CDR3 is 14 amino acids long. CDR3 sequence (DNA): TGTGCCAGCAGCCCCGGCAGGGCTTATGAAAAACTGTTTTTT. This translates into CASSPGRAYEKLFF.

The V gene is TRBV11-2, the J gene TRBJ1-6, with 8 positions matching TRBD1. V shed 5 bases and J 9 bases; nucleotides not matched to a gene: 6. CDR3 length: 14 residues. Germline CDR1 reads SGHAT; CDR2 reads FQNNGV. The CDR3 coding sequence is TGTGCCAGCAGCCTGGACAGGGCTGGTTCACCCCTCCACTTT. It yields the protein CASSLDRAGSPLHF.

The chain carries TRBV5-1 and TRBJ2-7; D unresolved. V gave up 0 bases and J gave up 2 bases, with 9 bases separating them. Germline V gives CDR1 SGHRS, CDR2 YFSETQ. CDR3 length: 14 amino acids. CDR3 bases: TGCGCCAGCAGCTTGGGCCTAGACCCCTACGAGCAGTACTTC. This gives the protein CASSLGLDPYEQYF.

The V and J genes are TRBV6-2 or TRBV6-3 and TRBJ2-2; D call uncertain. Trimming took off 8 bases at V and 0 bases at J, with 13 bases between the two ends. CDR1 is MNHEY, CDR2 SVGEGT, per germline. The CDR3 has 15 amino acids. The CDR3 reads CASGPPLANTGELFF. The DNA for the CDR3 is TGTGCCAGCGGGCCCCCCCTCGCGAACACCGGGGAGCTGTTTTTT.

In DNA form, the CDR3 reads TGTGCCAGCTCACCCGAGACAGTCTGGGAACCCCAGCATTTT. This translates into CASSPETVWEPQHF. V and J are TRBV18 and TRBJ1-5; possibly TRBD1 for D (5 bases). CDR3 length equals 14 residues. Trimming stripped 3 bases from V and 10 bases from J, with 16 bases between. Looked up from germline, CDR1 is KGHSH and CDR2 is LQKENI.

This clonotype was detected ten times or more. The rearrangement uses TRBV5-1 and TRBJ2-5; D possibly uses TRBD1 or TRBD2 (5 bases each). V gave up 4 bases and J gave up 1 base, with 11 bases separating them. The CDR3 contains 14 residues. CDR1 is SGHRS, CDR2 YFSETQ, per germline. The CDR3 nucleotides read TGCGCCAGCAGCGTAGGGACGGCCCAAGAGACCCAGTACTTC. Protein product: CASSVGTAQETQYF.

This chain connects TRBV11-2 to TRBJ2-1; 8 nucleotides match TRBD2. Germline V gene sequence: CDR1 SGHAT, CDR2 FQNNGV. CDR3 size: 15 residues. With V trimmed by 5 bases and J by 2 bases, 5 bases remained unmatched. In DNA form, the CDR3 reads TGTGCCAGCAGCCCTATCGGGGGGGCCTACAATGAGCAGTTCTTC. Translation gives CASSPIGGAYNEQFF.

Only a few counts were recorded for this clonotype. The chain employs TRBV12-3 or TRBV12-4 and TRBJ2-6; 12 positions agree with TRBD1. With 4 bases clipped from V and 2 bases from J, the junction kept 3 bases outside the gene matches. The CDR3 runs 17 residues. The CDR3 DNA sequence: TGTGCCAGCAGTTCCCGGGACAGGGGGCCTGGGGCCAACGTCCTGACTTTC. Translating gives CASSSRDRGPGANVLTF.